Listed below are T cell receptor beta chains from one sample, sequenced in a study of T cells after yellow fever vaccination. TCRdb independently ran MiXCR on the 5' RACE reads; one entry per CDR3 protein. The table lists roughly 99,000 distinct CDR3 sequences, approximately 5.5% of them singletons, with under 50% in the top ten. The specimen was CD8+ T cells sorted from PBMCs, collected 10 days after the yellow fever booster vaccination. These receptors all stem from a man younger than 35 who received the YFV17D yellow fever vaccine. Each CDR3 is given with its conserved first and last residue. Fields, in order: J gene, clone size, D gene, V gene, CDR3 protein, CDR3 DNA. D genes are given only for firm matches. Clone size is given for some rows only: seen once, a few or many times, or a class if the clone is expanded.

j_gene: TRBJ1-2
abundance: NA
d_gene: TRBD1
v_gene: TRBV15
CDR3aa: CATSFRTGQGYTF
CDR3nt: TGTGCCACCAGCTTTCGGACAGGGCAAGGCTACACCTTC

j_gene: TRBJ1-1
abundance: few
d_gene: NA
v_gene: TRBV9
CDR3aa: CASSPRANPLEAFF
CDR3nt: TGTGCCAGCAGCCCCCGGGCCAACCCCCTGGAAGCTTTCTTT

j_gene: TRBJ1-1
abundance: many
d_gene: TRBD1
v_gene: TRBV4-3
CDR3aa: CASSPTTQSGGGMAFF
CDR3nt: TGCGCCAGCAGCCCTACTACCCAATCAGGGGGAGGAATGGCTTTCTTT

j_gene: TRBJ1-3
abundance: NA
d_gene: TRBD1
v_gene: TRBV7-6
CDR3aa: CASSLGQGGNTIYF
CDR3nt: TGTGCCAGCAGCCTGGGACAGGGGGGAAACACCATATATTTT

j_gene: TRBJ2-1
abundance: few
d_gene: TRBD2
v_gene: TRBV25-1
CDR3aa: CASSVPGGNEQFF
CDR3nt: TGTGCCAGCAGTGTACCGGGGGGTAATGAGCAGTTCTTC

j_gene: TRBJ2-1
abundance: many
d_gene: NA
v_gene: TRBV5-1
CDR3aa: CASSWEGAYNEQFF
CDR3nt: TGCGCCAGCAGCTGGGAAGGGGCCTACAATGAGCAGTTCTTC

j_gene: TRBJ2-7
abundance: few
d_gene: TRBD1
v_gene: TRBV4-3
CDR3aa: CASSPSWQGAYEQYF
CDR3nt: TGCGCCAGCAGCCCTTCGTGGCAGGGGGCGTACGAGCAGTACTTC

j_gene: TRBJ1-2
abundance: few
d_gene: NA
v_gene: TRBV29-1
CDR3aa: CSDRDGYGYTF
CDR3nt: TGCAGCGACCGGGACGGCTATGGCTACACCTTC

j_gene: TRBJ1-2
abundance: NA
d_gene: NA
v_gene: TRBV12-3/TRBV12-4
CDR3aa: CASSPTGVYGYTF
CDR3nt: TGTGCCAGCAGTCCCACGGGGGTCTATGGCTACACCTTC

j_gene: TRBJ2-5
abundance: many
d_gene: NA
v_gene: TRBV6-5
CDR3aa: CASSYHFQETQYF
CDR3nt: TGTGCCAGCAGTTACCACTTCCAAGAGACCCAGTACTTC

j_gene: TRBJ2-4
abundance: many
d_gene: TRBD1
v_gene: TRBV7-8
CDR3aa: CASSARDRVLQYF
CDR3nt: TGTGCCAGCAGCGCCCGGGACAGGGTCCTTCAGTACTTC

j_gene: TRBJ2-2
abundance: few
d_gene: NA
v_gene: TRBV4-3
CDR3aa: CASSQPTTTNTGELFF
CDR3nt: TGCGCCAGCAGCCAACCGACTACGACGAACACCGGGGAGCTGTTTTTT

j_gene: TRBJ1-1
abundance: few
d_gene: NA
v_gene: TRBV12-3/TRBV12-4
CDR3aa: CASSAGLPGTEAFF
CDR3nt: TGTGCCAGCAGTGCTGGCCTCCCGGGGACTGAAGCTTTCTTT

j_gene: TRBJ2-1
abundance: NA
d_gene: TRBD1
v_gene: TRBV7-9
CDR3aa: CASSSTATGASYNEQFF
CDR3nt: TGTGCCAGCAGCTCAACAGCGACAGGGGCCTCCTACAATGAGCAGTTCTTC

j_gene: TRBJ2-3
abundance: NA
d_gene: NA
v_gene: TRBV29-1
CDR3aa: CSVEARGSSTDTQYF
CDR3nt: TGCAGCGTTGAGGCGCGGGGATCTAGCACAGATACGCAGTATTTT

j_gene: TRBJ2-2
abundance: many
d_gene: NA
v_gene: TRBV7-9
CDR3aa: CASSLASPIITGELFF
CDR3nt: TGTGCCAGCAGCTTAGCGTCGCCCATCATCACCGGGGAGCTGTTTTTT

j_gene: TRBJ2-7
abundance: NA
d_gene: NA
v_gene: TRBV2
CDR3aa: CASTRTESYYEQYF
CDR3nt: TGTGCCAGCACAAGGACAGAGTCCTACTACGAGCAGTACTTC

j_gene: TRBJ2-5
abundance: many
d_gene: NA
v_gene: TRBV6-6
CDR3aa: CASSYSTVGETQYF
CDR3nt: TGTGCCAGCAGTTACTCGACGGTTGGTGAGACCCAGTACTTC

j_gene: TRBJ2-2
abundance: few
d_gene: TRBD2
v_gene: TRBV5-4
CDR3aa: CASTQSASGGPITGELFF
CDR3nt: TGTGCCAGCACCCAATCGGCTAGCGGGGGGCCGATCACCGGGGAGCTGTTTTTT

j_gene: TRBJ2-3
abundance: few
d_gene: NA
v_gene: TRBV12-3/TRBV12-4
CDR3aa: CASSLVETQYF
CDR3nt: TGTGCCAGCAGTTTAGTGGAAACGCAGTATTTT

j_gene: TRBJ1-4
abundance: few
d_gene: NA
v_gene: TRBV15
CDR3aa: CATSRERRSEKLFF
CDR3nt: TGTGCCACCAGCAGAGAGAGGAGGAGCGAAAAACTGTTTTTT

j_gene: TRBJ2-1
abundance: many
d_gene: TRBD1
v_gene: TRBV27
CDR3aa: CASSQPGQGKDEQFF
CDR3nt: TGTGCCAGCAGTCAACCGGGACAGGGTAAGGATGAGCAGTTCTTC

j_gene: TRBJ2-5
abundance: many
d_gene: NA
v_gene: TRBV7-9
CDR3aa: CASSLGGPRETQYF
CDR3nt: TGTGCCAGCAGCTTAGGGGGGCCGCGAGAGACCCAGTACTTC

j_gene: TRBJ2-5
abundance: many
d_gene: TRBD2
v_gene: TRBV7-2
CDR3aa: CASSPTSGDETQYF
CDR3nt: TGTGCCAGCAGCCCTACTAGCGGGGATGAGACCCAGTACTTC

j_gene: TRBJ1-1
abundance: few
d_gene: TRBD1
v_gene: TRBV5-4
CDR3aa: CASSGGQGSLPEAFF
CDR3nt: TGTGCCAGCAGCGGGGGACAGGGTTCGTTACCTGAAGCTTTCTTT

j_gene: TRBJ2-3
abundance: many
d_gene: TRBD2
v_gene: TRBV20-1
CDR3aa: CSARTLAGVVDTQYF
CDR3nt: TGCAGTGCCCGAACCCTAGCGGGGGTGGTGGATACGCAGTATTTT

j_gene: TRBJ2-5
abundance: NA
d_gene: NA
v_gene: TRBV21-1
CDR3aa: CASSGGQGGHETQYF
CDR3nt: TGTGCCAGCAGCGGAGGACAGGGGGGACACGAGACCCAGTACTTC

j_gene: TRBJ2-7
abundance: few
d_gene: TRBD1
v_gene: TRBV10-2
CDR3aa: CASSENRGYEQYF
CDR3nt: TGCGCCAGCAGTGAGAACAGGGGCTACGAGCAGTACTTC